This T cell receptor beta chain derives from a study of cytomegalovirus exposure and HLA in healthy donors. A multiplex PCR was run with 60 Vbeta primers and 13 Jbeta primers. TCRdb's copy holds only in-frame clones and misses some; the assay was immunoSEQ multiplex PCR. The table has some 120,000 clones, 55% to 65% seen once. This CDR3 is built from 16 residues. Germline CDR1 and CDR2: SGHTS and YDEGEE. Trimming cost V 0 bases and J 7 bases; bases outside gene matches: 9. J is TRBJ2-1 and V is TRBV5-8, with 8 bases aligning to TRBD2. Source material: PBMCs. This receptor was identified in a woman aged 40 to 50 in good health and CMV-seropositive. The DNA of the CDR3 is TGTGCCAGCAGCTTGGTACAATCCGGGACTAGGAATGAGCAGTTCTTC. Amino acids: CASSLVQSGTRNEQFF.